The source of this T cell receptor beta chain is a study of shared clonotypes between healthy human individuals. Study-level findings and limits: Estimated clonotype richness was generally higher in naive than memory subsets.

Donors comprised only Caucasian adults living in Nashville, Tennessee. A CD45RA+ naive subset and a CD45RA-negative memory subset were split from CD4+ cells. A deep-level run was used for the assay. Libraries were prepared by immunoSEQ multiplex PCR; TCRdb keeps only in-frame clonotypes and omits some of them. The table has 2.3 million or so clones, 85% to 95% seen once; the top ten hold around 0.4%. With regard to this clone: What it recognizes is unknown.

Deletions cut 3 bases from V and 1 base from J, with 13 bases between. CDR1 and CDR2 from the germline V gene are MNHNS and SASEGT. This CDR3 has 15 amino acids. The V call is TRBV6-1, the J call TRBJ2-7; D gene ambiguous. The receptor was isolated from a man younger than 35 in good health. Some clones in this sample may be carry-over from other donors' samples. Sequencing was done on a sample of naive CD4+ T cells from PBMCs. Subset specified: CD45RA+ positively selected. CDR3 region: CASSDGSIISYEQYF. CDR3 nucleotide sequence: TGTGCCAGCAGTGATGGCAGCATTATTTCCTACGAGCAGTACTTC.